This T cell receptor (beta chain) was retrieved from a study of chemoradiotherapy in HPV16-positive cancers. Overall study context: Two HPV16-positive patients' cells yielded candidate HPV-specific clones and common motifs. Study-wide results and limits: Candidate HPV-specific clones and E7-related TCR motifs grew in tumor during treatment.

A note on this clone: What it binds is unknown.

The CDR3 contains 13 residues. V lost 6 bases and J lost 5; bases outside the gene matches: 4. The germline gives CDR1 MDHEN, CDR2 SYDVKM. Data came from immunoSEQ multiplex PCR; TCRdb stores just in-frame clones and leaves some out. The table has 25,000 to 35,000 clones, around 89% seen once; the top ten hold 4.8%. The sample in question was blood, obtained from a patient who underwent chemoradiotherapy. The chain couples TRBV28 to TRBJ2-1; TRBD1 matches 7 bases. The source of this sequence is a human donor with HPV-associated anogenital cancer. The CDR3 DNA sequence: TGTGCCAGCAGACAGGGGTATAACAATGAGCAGTTCTTC. Protein: CASRQGYNNEQFF.